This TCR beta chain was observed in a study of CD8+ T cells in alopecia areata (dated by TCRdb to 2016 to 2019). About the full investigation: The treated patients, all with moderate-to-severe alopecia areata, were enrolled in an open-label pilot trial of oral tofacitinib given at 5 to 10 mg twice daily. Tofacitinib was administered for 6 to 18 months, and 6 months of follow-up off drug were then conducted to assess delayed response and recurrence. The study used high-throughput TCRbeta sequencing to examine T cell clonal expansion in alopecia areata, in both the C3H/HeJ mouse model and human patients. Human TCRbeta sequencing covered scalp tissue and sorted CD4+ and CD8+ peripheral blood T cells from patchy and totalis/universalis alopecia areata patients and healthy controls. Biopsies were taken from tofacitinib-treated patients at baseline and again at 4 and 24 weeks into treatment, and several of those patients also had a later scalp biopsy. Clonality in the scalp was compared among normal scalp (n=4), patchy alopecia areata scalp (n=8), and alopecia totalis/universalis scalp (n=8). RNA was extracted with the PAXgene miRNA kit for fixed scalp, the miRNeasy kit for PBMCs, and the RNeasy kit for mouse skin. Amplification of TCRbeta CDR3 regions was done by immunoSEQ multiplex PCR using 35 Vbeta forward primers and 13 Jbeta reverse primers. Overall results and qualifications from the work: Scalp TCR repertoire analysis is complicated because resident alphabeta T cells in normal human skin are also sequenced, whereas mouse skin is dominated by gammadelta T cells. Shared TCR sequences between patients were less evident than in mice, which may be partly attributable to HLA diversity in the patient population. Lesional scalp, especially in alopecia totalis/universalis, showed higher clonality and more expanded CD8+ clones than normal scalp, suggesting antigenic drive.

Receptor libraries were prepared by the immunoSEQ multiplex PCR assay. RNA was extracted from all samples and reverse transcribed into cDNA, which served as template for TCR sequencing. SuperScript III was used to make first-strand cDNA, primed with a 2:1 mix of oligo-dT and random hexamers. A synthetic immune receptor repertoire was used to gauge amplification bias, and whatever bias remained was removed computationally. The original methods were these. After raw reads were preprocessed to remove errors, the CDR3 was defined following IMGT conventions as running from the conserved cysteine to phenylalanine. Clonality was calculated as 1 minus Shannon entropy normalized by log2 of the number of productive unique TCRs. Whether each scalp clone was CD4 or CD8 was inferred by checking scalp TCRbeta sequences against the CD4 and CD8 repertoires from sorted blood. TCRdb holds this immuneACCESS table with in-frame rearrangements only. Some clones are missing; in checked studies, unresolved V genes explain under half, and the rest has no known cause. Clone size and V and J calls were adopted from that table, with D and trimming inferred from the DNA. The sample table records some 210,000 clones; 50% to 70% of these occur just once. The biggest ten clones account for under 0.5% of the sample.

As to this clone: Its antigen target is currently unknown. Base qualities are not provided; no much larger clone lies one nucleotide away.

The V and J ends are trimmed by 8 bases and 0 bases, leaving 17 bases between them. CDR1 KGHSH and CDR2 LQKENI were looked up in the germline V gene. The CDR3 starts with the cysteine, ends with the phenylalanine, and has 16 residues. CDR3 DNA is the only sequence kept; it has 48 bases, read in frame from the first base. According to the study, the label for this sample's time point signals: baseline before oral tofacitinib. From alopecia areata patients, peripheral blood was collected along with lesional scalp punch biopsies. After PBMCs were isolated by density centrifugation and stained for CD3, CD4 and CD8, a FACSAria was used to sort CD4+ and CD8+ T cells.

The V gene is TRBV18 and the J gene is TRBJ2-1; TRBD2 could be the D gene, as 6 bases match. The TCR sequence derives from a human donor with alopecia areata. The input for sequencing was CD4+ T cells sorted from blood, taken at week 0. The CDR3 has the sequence CASREAGTLSYNEQFF. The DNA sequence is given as TGTGCCAGCCGAGAAGCGGGCACACTCTCCTACAATGAGCAGTTCTTC.